This T cell receptor beta chain was documented in a study of blood T cell repertoires in COVID-19. The CDR3 is 13 residues long. V shed 11 bases and J 1 base; nucleotides not matched to a gene: 7. From germline, CDR1 is MNHEY and CDR2 SVGAGI. TCRdb's copy holds only in-frame clones and misses some; the assay was immunoSEQ multiplex PCR. The sample lists around 280,000 clones, under 90% occurring once. Individuals drawn from approximately 26 US areas were roughly 18 to 100 years old. Clinical histories supplied by participants themselves formed the basis of cohort assignment. The TCR sequence derives from a woman between 40 and 50 years old who had recovered from COVID-19. The sequencing input was PBMCs or T cells enriched from blood (not recorded which). The rearrangement links TRBV6-5 to TRBJ1-2; 7 bases agree with TRBD1. Here the CDR3 DNA reads TGTGCCTGCCAGGGGGTACTTAACTATGGCTACACCTTC. Translation: CACQGVLNYGYTF.